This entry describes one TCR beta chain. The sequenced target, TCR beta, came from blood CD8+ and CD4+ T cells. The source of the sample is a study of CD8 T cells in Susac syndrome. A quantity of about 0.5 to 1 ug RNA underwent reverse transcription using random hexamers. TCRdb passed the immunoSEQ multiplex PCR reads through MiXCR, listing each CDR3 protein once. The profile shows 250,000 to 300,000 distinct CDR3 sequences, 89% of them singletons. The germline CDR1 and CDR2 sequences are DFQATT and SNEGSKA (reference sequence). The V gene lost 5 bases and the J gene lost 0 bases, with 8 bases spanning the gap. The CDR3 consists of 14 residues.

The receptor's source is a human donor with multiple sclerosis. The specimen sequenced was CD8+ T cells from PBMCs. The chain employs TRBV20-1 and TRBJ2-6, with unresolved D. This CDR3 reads CSAGMHSGANVLTF. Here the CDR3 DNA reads TGCAGTGCTGGGATGCACTCTGGGGCCAACGTCCTGACTTTC.